This TCR beta chain emerged from a study of CD8 T cells in ankylosing spondylitis. 5'-RACE, quantitative and with molecular barcodes, yielded the TCR beta libraries. MiXCR, run by TCRdb on the 5' RACE reads, gives a single entry per CDR3 protein. Of some 140,000 distinct CDR3 sequences detected, roughly 15% appear once; the ten largest clones hold roughly a third. This clonotype was counted between two and nine times. Its antigen is undetermined. Overall study findings and caveats: Blood of patients with ankylosing spondylitis appeared to be characterized by a TCR beta motif of eight highly homologous variants. CD8+ by phenotype, disease-linked clones were relatively rare in peripheral blood. In reactive arthritis synovial fluid and blood, some motif variants had been reported before.

Germline CDR1 reads MNHEY; CDR2 reads SMNVEV (reference sequence). The V end lost 2 bases, the J end lost 9 bases, and 11 bases lay between the germline ends. The length of the CDR3 is 14 residues. V usage is TRBV27 and J usage is TRBJ1-6; no clear D gene. This TCR came from a male donor with ankylosing spondylitis. Specimen: blood, either unsorted or a sorted T cell fraction (not recorded which). CDR3 in DNA: TGTGCCAGCAGTTTAGGCACAGCCCCTTCACCCCTCCACTTT. Translated: CASSLGTAPSPLHF.